These 31 T cell receptor beta chains were sequenced from one sample in a study of Ad26.COV2.S vaccination and SARS-CoV-2 variants. Specified treatment: 15 to 20 received Ad26.COV2.S at low or high dose, single or two shots; roughly five received placebo; per-sample allocation not given. Samples were taken on day 63 after the first vaccine or placebo injection. Generated by immunoSEQ multiplex PCR, the TCRdb table keeps only in-frame clones and is missing some. The sample has fewer than 500,000 clones, approximately 90% seen once. The sequencing here drew on peripheral blood, taken in a trial of Ad26.COV2.S vaccine versus placebo. These receptors were taken from a person between 18 and 60 years old who received the Ad26.COV2.S COVID-19 vaccine or a placebo.

The chain recombines TRBV30 with TRBJ1-5; D not resolved. The germline V gene has CDR1 GTSNPN and CDR2 SVGIG (reference sequence). The CDR3 length is 13 residues. Trimming cost V 1 base and J 1 base, with 5 bases left between them. The CDR3 DNA reads TGTGCCTGGAGTGCCGGCAGCAATCAGCCCCAGCATTTT. This codes for CAWSAGSNQPQHF.

In this sample, this clone turned up a few times. The chain has TRBV3-1 (or the pseudogene TRBV3-2) and TRBJ2-2, with D uncertain. Trimming took off 1 base at V and 6 bases at J, with 6 bases between the two ends. The CDR3 runs 13 residues. CDR1 is LGHDT, CDR2 YNNKEL, per germline (reference sequence). The CDR3 here is CASSQGHSGELFF. DNA for the CDR3: TGTGCCAGCAGCCAAGGTCACTCCGGGGAGCTGTTTTTT.

This clone was detected a few times. The genes are TRBV5-4 and TRBJ2-7, with D possibly TRBD1 on 7 matching bases. This CDR3 contains 15 residues. Looked up from germline, CDR1 is SGHNT and CDR2 is YYREEE (reference sequence). V lost 2 bases and J 3 bases, leaving 15 bases between the germline ends. CDR3 sequence reads: CASSFGQGEVYEQYF. The CDR3, as DNA: TGTGCCAGCAGCTTCGGGCAGGGGGAGGTCTACGAGCAGTACTTC. Together with reference TRBV5-4 and TRBJ2-7, the CDR3 gives the full variable domain: ETGVTQSPTHLIKTRGQQVTLRCSSQSGHNTVSWYQQALGQGPQFIFQYYREEENGRGNFPPRFSGLQFPNYSSELNVNALELDDSALYLCASSFGQGEVYEQYFGPGTRLTVT.

V and J are TRBV18 and TRBJ2-7; 15 bases fit TRBD2. V lost 1 base to trimming and J lost 4 bases; unmatched junction nucleotides: 11. Germline CDR1 is KGHSH and CDR2 is LQKENI. CDR3 length equals 19 residues. CDR3 region: CASSPRRPGLAGGPYEQYF. The CDR3 coding sequence is TGTGCCAGCTCACCACGCAGGCCCGGACTAGCGGGAGGGCCTTACGAGCAGTACTTC.

This chain links TRBV19 with TRBJ2-3; 11 nucleotides match TRBD2. The CDR3 totals 15 residues. J gave up 6 bases and V 1 base, and 3 bases lay outside the gene matches. From germline, CDR1 is LNHDA and CDR2 SQIVND (reference sequence). The CDR3 DNA sequence: TGTGCCAGTAGTATAGTCCCTAGCGGGAGGGATACGCAGTATTTT. Protein: CASSIVPSGRDTQYF.

The chain has TRBV5-1 and TRBJ1-1, with TRBD1 as a possible D gene (6 bases). Germline V gene sequence: CDR1 SGHRS, CDR2 YFSETQ. V was clipped by 0 bases and J by 3 bases, with 24 bases between them. There are 19 residues in the CDR3. The CDR3 sequence: CASSLVGGGSRLSDTEAFF. The CDR3 DNA reads TGCGCCAGCAGCTTGGTTGGTGGGGGCAGTCGGTTGAGCGACACTGAAGCTTTCTTT.

The rearrangement uses TRBV28 and TRBJ1-2, with 9 bases fitting TRBD1. Germline values: CDR1 MDHEN, CDR2 SYDVKM. V lost 3 bases and J lost 3; bases outside the gene matches: 17. The CDR3 has 19 amino acids. The DNA for the CDR3 is TGTGCCAGCAGTTTCCTCCTCCCGGGGACAGGGACATCGGACTATGGCTACACCTTC. It translates to CASSFLLPGTGTSDYGYTF.

This sequence joins TRBV5-1 and TRBJ1-1; no definite D call. This CDR3 spans 13 amino acids. Deletions cut 6 bases from V and 1 base from J, with 10 bases between. Germline CDR1 reads SGHRS; CDR2 reads YFSETQ. The CDR3 is CASTLGENTEAFF. The DNA for the CDR3 is TGCGCCAGCACCTTAGGCGAGAACACTGAAGCTTTCTTT.

The chain has TRBV6-5 and TRBJ1-1; D unresolved. The CDR3 has 14 amino acids. V lost 3 bases and J lost 3, with 11 bases in between. Germline-derived CDR1 and CDR2 are MNHEY and SVGAGI. The CDR3 region has the DNA TGTGCCAGCAGTTATAGGGCAGATTACACTGAAGCTTTCTTT. Its protein product is CASSYRADYTEAFF.

The gene calls are TRBV20-1 and TRBJ2-7; the D is unclear. The CDR3 runs 10 residues. CDR1 DFQATT and CDR2 SNEGSKA come from the germline V gene (reference sequence). The germline V and J ends were trimmed by 3 bases and 3 bases, with 3 bases remaining between them. CDR3 coding DNA: TGCAGTGCTAGCAGCTACGAGCAGTACTTC. It yields the protein CSASSYEQYF.

The V call is TRBV2, the J call TRBJ2-7, with a weak D call TRBD2 (5 bases). The V gene lost 0 bases and the J gene lost 11 bases, with 20 bases spanning the gap. Germline V CDR1 and CDR2: SNHLY, FYNNEI. There are 15 residues in the CDR3. CDR3 sequence (DNA): TGTGCCAGCAGTGAAGCGCTTTATCTACGGGGTTTGGAGTACTTC. Residues: CASSEALYLRGLEYF. Complete variable domain (other parts from reference TRBV2 and TRBJ2-7): EPEVTQTPSHQVTQMGQEVILRCVPISNHLYFYWYRQILGQKVEFLVSFYNNEISEKSEIFDDQFSVERPDGSNFTLKIRSTKLEDSAMYFCASSEALYLRGLEYFGPGTRLTVT.

The CDR3: CASSYSGGAAFF. As DNA, the CDR3 is TGTGCCAGCAGTTACTCGGGAGGGGCAGCTTTCTTT. The chain is built from TRBV6-5 and TRBJ1-1, with D possibly matching TRBD1 (5 bases). The germline gives CDR1 MNHEY, CDR2 SVGAGI. This CDR3 is 12 amino acids long. Trimming removed 0 bases from V and 10 bases from J, with 9 bases in between.

The genes are TRBV7-2 and TRBJ2-7, with TRBD2 matching over 10 bases. Germline-derived CDR1 and CDR2 are SGHTA and FQGNSA. The trim removed 3 bases at V and 4 bases at J, leaving 6 bases unmatched. The CDR3 length is 15 residues. This CDR3 is CASSLGLAKGYEQYF. In DNA form, the CDR3 reads TGTGCCAGCAGCTTGGGACTAGCGAAAGGGTACGAGCAGTACTTC. The full variable domain, rest sourced from reference TRBV7-2 and TRBJ2-7, is GAGVSQSPSNKVTEKGKDVELRCDPISGHTALYWYRQSLGQGLEFLIYFQGNSAPDKSGLPSDRFSAERTGGSVSTLTIQRTQQEDSAVYLCASSLGLAKGYEQYFGPGTRLTVT.

CDR3 residues: CSASYQERNEQYF. CDR3 DNA sequence: TGCAGTGCTAGTTACCAGGAAAGGAACGAGCAGTACTTC. The chain carries TRBV20-1 and TRBJ2-7; no definite D call. With 3 bases removed from V and 5 bases from J, the gap between germline ends came to 14 bases. Germline V lookup: CDR1 DFQATT, CDR2 SNEGSKA (reference sequence). This CDR3 has 13 residues.

The chain is built from TRBV9 and TRBJ1-5; D remains unclear. The V end lost 7 bases, the J end lost 3 bases, and 11 bases lay between the germline ends. Germline-derived CDR1 and CDR2 are SGDLS and YYNGEE. CDR3 length equals 13 residues. CDR3 DNA: TGTGCCAGCGCTAAAGATGACAATCAGCCCCAGCATTTT. Its protein is CASAKDDNQPQHF.

The V gene is TRBV5-5, the J gene TRBJ2-4, with D possibly TRBD2 on 6 matching bases. Deletions cut 1 base from V and 0 bases from J, with 14 bases between. The CDR3 runs 17 residues. The germline gives CDR1 SGHKS, CDR2 YYEKEE (reference sequence). CDR3 loop: CASSLIGGAGAKNIQYF. CDR3 DNA: TGTGCCAGCAGCTTGATCGGGGGAGCTGGAGCCAAAAACATTCAGTACTTC.

The chain links TRBV27 to TRBJ2-1; 11 positions match TRBD2. V lost 5 bases and J lost 5; bases outside the gene matches: 5. The CDR3 loop spans 15 amino acids. CDR1 MNHEY and CDR2 SMNVEV come from the germline V gene (reference sequence). CDR3 DNA sequence: TGTGCCAGCAGTCCCGGGACTAGCGGACACAATGAGCAGTTCTTC. Its protein product is CASSPGTSGHNEQFF.

This clone has only a few counts. V gene TRBV6-5 combines with J gene TRBJ2-3, with D unresolved. Trimming left V 6 bases short and J 1 base short, with 14 bases between. Germline loops: CDR1 MNHEY, CDR2 SVGAGI. The CDR3 has 15 amino acids. Here the CDR3 DNA reads TGTGCCAGCAGCCCCGGTGACGCCCGCACAGATACGCAGTATTTT. It codes for CASSPGDARTDTQYF.

The gene calls are TRBV5-8 and TRBJ1-2; no clear D. The CDR3 consists of 13 residues. Looked up from germline, CDR1 is SGHTS and CDR2 is YDEGEE. Trimming took 0 bases from V and 2 from J, leaving 5 bases between them. CDR3 DNA sequence: TGTGCCAGCAGCTTGGGGCTGAACTATGGCTACACCTTC. It specifies CASSLGLNYGYTF.

This CDR3 reads CASSLSLATNEKLFF. The CDR3 DNA sequence: TGTGCCAGCAGCTTAAGCCTCGCAACTAATGAAAAACTGTTTTTT. V and J are TRBV7-2 and TRBJ1-4; D ambiguous. The CDR3 extends over 15 amino acids. Trimming took off 2 bases at V and 0 bases at J, with 7 bases between the two ends. Germline lookup yields CDR1 SGHTA and CDR2 FQGNSA.

This clone was counted between two and nine times. The J gene is TRBJ1-4, the V gene TRBV6-5; TRBD1 matches 7 bases. J lost 2 bases, V lost 4 bases, and 1 base had no gene match. This CDR3 has 14 residues. The germline V gene has CDR1 MNHEY and CDR2 SVGAGI. This CDR3 reads CASSLGQTNEKLFF. CDR3 DNA sequence: TGTGCCAGCAGTTTGGGACAGACTAATGAAAAACTGTTTTTT.

The V gene is TRBV7-3, the J gene TRBJ2-2; D uncertain. Germline V gene sequence: CDR1 SGHTA, CDR2 FQGTGA. The CDR3 runs 13 residues. V lost 5 bases, J lost 2 bases, and 6 bases lay in between. In DNA, the CDR3 is TGTGCCAGCAGCCACAGTAACACCGGGGAGCTGTTTTTT. This translates into CASSHSNTGELFF.

The genes are TRBV30 and TRBJ1-6; TRBD1 matches 9 bases. Germline CDR1 GTSNPN, CDR2 SVGIG (reference sequence). The CDR3 consists of 14 residues. The junction had 5 bases not matched to a gene; V was cut back by 4 bases and J by 7 bases. CDR3 in DNA: TGTGCCTGGAACGGCGGGACAGGGAATTCACCCCTCCACTTT. It specifies CAWNGGTGNSPLHF.

This clone was counted once. The chain is built from TRBV7-2 and TRBJ2-5, with D perhaps matching TRBD1 or TRBD2 (6 bases each). V lost 3 bases and J 6 bases, leaving 11 bases between the germline ends. Germline CDR1 and CDR2: SGHTA and FQGNSA. There are 13 residues in the CDR3. The DNA of the CDR3 is TGTGCCAGCAGCTTCCGGGGGCAACAGACCCAGTACTTC. It is translated as CASSFRGQQTQYF.

The chain joins TRBV3-1 (or the pseudogene TRBV3-2) to TRBJ2-1; D call uncertain. The V and J ends lost 0 bases and 4 bases respectively, with 10 bases between them. Germline V gene lookup returns CDR1 LGHDT and CDR2 YNNKEL (reference sequence). The length of the CDR3 is 15 residues. The CDR3 here is CASSQDLATYNEQFF. Written as DNA, the CDR3 is TGTGCCAGCAGCCAAGACCTGGCGACTTACAATGAGCAGTTCTTC.

The V and J genes are TRBV11-2 and TRBJ2-7, with D tentatively TRBD1 (5 bases). The germline CDR1 and CDR2 sequences are SGHAT and FQNNGV. The CDR3 spans 14 residues. Trimming shortened V by 2 bases and J by 4 bases, and 12 bases separated the two germline ends. In nucleotides, the CDR3 is TGTGCCAGCAGCTTAAGTGGCAGGGCGTACGAGCAGTACTTC. Protein: CASSLSGRAYEQYF.

V and J are TRBV30 and TRBJ2-3, with a weak D call TRBD1 (6 bases). Germline V gene data show CDR1 as GTSNPN and CDR2 as SVGIG (reference sequence). V lost 5 bases and J 0 bases, leaving 15 bases between the germline ends. The CDR3 covers 15 residues. The CDR3 is CAWGTPDSSTDTQYF. CDR3 coding DNA: TGTGCCTGGGGGACACCAGATTCTAGCACAGATACGCAGTATTTT.

This chain connects TRBV30 to TRBJ1-2; a possible D gene is TRBD1 (5 bases). This CDR3 comprises 16 residues. Germline assignment: CDR1 GTSNPN and CDR2 SVGIG (reference sequence). Trimming pared 4 bases from V and 4 bases from J, leaving 22 bases between. The CDR3 coding sequence is TGTGCCTGGAACCACAAAGGGGCGGTTGGGAGCTATGGCTACACCTTC. Translated, it gives CAWNHKGAVGSYGYTF.

The chain carries TRBV19 and TRBJ2-7; D may correspond to TRBD1 or TRBD2 (5 bases each). The CDR3 has 13 amino acids. V gave up 6 bases and J gave up 0 bases, with 9 bases separating them. Germline V gene sequence: CDR1 LNHDA, CDR2 SQIVND (reference sequence). The CDR3, as DNA: TGTGCCAGTAGGGGACGACGCTCCTACGAGCAGTACTTC. This sequence encodes CASRGRRSYEQYF. Variable domain in full (rest from reference TRBV19 and TRBJ2-7): DGGITQSPKYLFRKEGQNVTLSCEQNLNHDAMYWYRQDPGQGLRLIYYSQIVNDFQKGDIAEGYSVSREKKESFPLTVTSAQKNPTAFYLCASRGRRSYEQYFGPGTRLTVT.

The J gene is TRBJ2-3, the V gene TRBV19; tentative D call: TRBD2 (5 bases). From germline, CDR1 is LNHDA and CDR2 SQIVND (reference sequence). V shed 6 bases and J shed 6 bases, with 10 bases lying between them. The CDR3 is 12 residues long. In DNA form, the CDR3 reads TGTGCCAGTAGCTGGACTGGGGATACGCAGTATTTT. It yields the protein CASSWTGDTQYF. Full variable domain (outside the CDR3, taken from reference TRBV19 and TRBJ2-3): DGGITQSPKYLFRKEGQNVTLSCEQNLNHDAMYWYRQDPGQGLRLIYYSQIVNDFQKGDIAEGYSVSREKKESFPLTVTSAQKNPTAFYLCASSWTGDTQYFGPGTRLTVL.

This clone was counted between two and nine times. The chain joins TRBV4-1 to TRBJ1-1, with no clear D. Germline assignment: CDR1 MGHRA and CDR2 YSYEKL. The CDR3 is 13 amino acids. V was clipped by 4 bases and J by 1 base, with 7 bases between them. The CDR3 sequence: CASSLKRNTEAFF. CDR3 DNA sequence: TGCGCCAGCAGCCTAAAACGGAACACTGAAGCTTTCTTT.